The text below deals with one T cell receptor (beta chain). UMIs were added to TCR cDNA along with a universal primer site when it was made by 5'RACE template switching. Each CDR3 protein is one row after TCRdb ran MiXCR on the 5' RACE reads. The sample records 240,000 or so distinct CDR3 sequences, 6.9% being singletons. Trimming cost V 3 bases and J 4 bases, with 22 bases left between them. This CDR3 spans 16 amino acids. CDR1 is DFQATT, CDR2 SNEGSKA, per germline (reference sequence). This specimen belongs to a study of T cells after yellow fever vaccination. Sequenced material: CD4+ T cells sorted from PBMCs, taken 15 days after the yellow fever booster vaccination. This clonotype was sampled from a man aged 30-40 years who received the YFV17D yellow fever vaccine. This chain uses TRBV20-1 with TRBJ2-7, with a possible D match to TRBD2 (5 bases). The chain's CDR3 is CSASPFRRNFDYEQYF. CDR3 bases: TGCAGTGCTAGTCCCTTTAGGAGGAACTTCGATTACGAGCAGTACTTC.